Only one count was recorded for the clone carrying this T cell receptor beta chain. This entry is derived from a study of chemoradiotherapy in HPV16-positive cancers. Only in-frame clones appear in the TCRdb table, and some are missing; sequencing was by immunoSEQ multiplex PCR. Counted here are approximately 900 clones, around nine tenths occurring once; the ten biggest clones make up over 4%. V dropped 4 bases and J dropped 6 bases, with 13 bases sitting between them. This CDR3 is 13 amino acids long. CDR1 and CDR2 (germline): SGHDN, FVKESK. The chain combines TRBV14 with TRBJ2-7; D not certain. The receptor was derived from a human donor with HPV-associated anogenital cancer. The specimen comprised tumor tissue, sampled from a patient who underwent chemoradiotherapy. CDR3 coding DNA: TGTGCCAGCAGCCTTGGCCCCTCGGGCGAGCAGTACTTC. This codes for CASSLGPSGEQYF.